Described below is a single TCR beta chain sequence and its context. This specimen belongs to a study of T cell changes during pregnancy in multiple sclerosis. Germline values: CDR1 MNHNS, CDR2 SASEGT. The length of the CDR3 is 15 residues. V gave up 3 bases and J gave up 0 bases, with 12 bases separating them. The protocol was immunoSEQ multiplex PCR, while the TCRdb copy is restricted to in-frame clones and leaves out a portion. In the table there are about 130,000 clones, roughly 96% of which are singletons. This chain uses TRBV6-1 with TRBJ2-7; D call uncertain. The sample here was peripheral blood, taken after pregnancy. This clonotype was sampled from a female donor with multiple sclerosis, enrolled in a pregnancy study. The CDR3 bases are TGTGCCAGCAGTGACCCCCGCGCCGCCTCCTACGAGCAGTACTTC. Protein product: CASSDPRAASYEQYF.